This TCR beta chain was identified during a study of shared clonotypes between healthy human individuals. General study points: Sampling covered blood only; tissue repertoires likely differ.

A word on this clone: Its antigen remains unknown.

Roughly 33,000 T cell genomes, or 200 to 250 ng DNA, went into the sorted-subset replicate PCRs. TCRdb's table, derived via immunoSEQ multiplex PCR, lists solely in-frame clones and lacks some. Here the sample spans 2 million to 2.5 million clones, approximately 95% being singletons. Germline CDR1 SGHDN, CDR2 FVKESK. The V end was cut by 2 bases, the J end by 7 bases, with 15 bases between. The CDR3 spans 15 residues. This sequence originates from a young man in good health. V is TRBV14 and J is TRBJ2-1, with unresolved D. The sequenced material came from naive CD4+ T cells sorted from blood. The subset is: CD45RA+ positively selected. The CDR3 sequence: CASSQRVGRENEQFF. CDR3 DNA sequence: TGTGCCAGCAGCCAAAGGGTAGGTAGAGAGAATGAGCAGTTCTTC.